A selection of T cell receptor beta chains follows, all from one sample in a study of cytomegalovirus exposure and HLA in healthy donors. The data were produced by immunoSEQ multiplex PCR, yet TCRdb's version contains in-frame clones alone and is incomplete. Altogether some 66,000 clones are present, around 80% being singletons, with the ten largest covering roughly 2.9%. Sequencing was carried out using PBMCs. Source of these receptors: a woman in her thirties in good health and CMV-seronegative. Both conserved end residues are part of each CDR3. Each record gives: V gene, J gene, D gene, clone size, CDR3 protein, CDR3 DNA. A D gene is named only where the DNA matches it firmly. The size entry is marked missing in some rows and otherwise reads once, few, many or a size class.

TRBV6-7	TRBJ2-7	TRBD1	NA	CASSSTGTDSYEQYF	TGTGCCAGCAGTTCGACCGGGACAGACTCCTACGAGCAGTACTTC
TRBV11-3	TRBJ2-7	TRBD1	NA	CASSLTGGDEQYF	TGTGCCAGCAGCTTAACAGGGGGCGACGAGCAGTACTTC
TRBV5-1	TRBJ2-1	NA	NA	CASSLTADNEQFF	TGCGCCAGCAGCTTAACAGCTGACAATGAGCAGTTCTTC
TRBV27	TRBJ2-2	NA	NA	CASRGQVSNTGELFF	TGTGCCAGCCGCGGACAAGTTTCGAACACCGGGGAGCTGTTTTTT
TRBV13	TRBJ1-1	TRBD1	NA	CASSLGRRQGVEAFF	TGTGCCAGCAGCTTAGGAAGGAGACAGGGAGTTGAAGCTTTCTTT
TRBV2	TRBJ2-2	NA	NA	CASSGDSYTGELFF	TGTGCCAGCAGTGGGGACTCCTACACCGGGGAGCTGTTTTTT
TRBV5-5	TRBJ1-2	NA	once	CASTRGVPNYGYTF	TGTGCCAGCACCCGGGGGGTGCCTAACTATGGCTACACCTTC
TRBV11-3	TRBJ2-7	TRBD1	NA	CASMDRPQDEQYF	TGTGCCAGCATGGACAGGCCCCAAGACGAGCAGTACTTC
TRBV9	TRBJ2-4	TRBD1	NA	CASSAGTGGVGKNIQYF	TGTGCCAGCAGCGCAGGGACAGGGGGCGTCGGCAAAAACATTCAGTACTTC
TRBV5-5	TRBJ2-7	TRBD1	NA	CASSLEQGMFYEQYF	TGTGCCAGCAGCTTGGAACAGGGGATGTTCTACGAGCAGTACTTC
TRBV19	TRBJ1-1	NA	NA	CASSPPRSASHTEAFF	TGTGCCAGTAGTCCTCCAAGGAGCGCAAGCCACACTGAAGCTTTCTTT
TRBV19	TRBJ1-1	NA	NA	CASSIEANRAVAFF	TGTGCCAGTAGTATAGAGGCTAACAGGGCGGTTGCTTTCTTT
TRBV6-5	TRBJ1-2	TRBD1	NA	CASSYSQGGLYGYTF	TGTGCCAGCAGTTATTCCCAGGGGGGCCTATATGGCTACACCTTC
TRBV6-5	TRBJ2-7	NA	NA	CASSSQGHNEQYF	TGTGCCAGCAGCTCGCAGGGGCATAACGAGCAGTACTTC
TRBV11-2	TRBJ2-7	TRBD1	NA	CASSSLGQDIEQYF	TGTGCCAGCAGCTCCCTGGGACAGGACATCGAGCAGTACTTC
TRBV5-4	TRBJ2-1	NA	NA	CASGEISSYNEQFF	TGTGCCAGCGGGGAGATAAGCTCCTACAATGAGCAGTTCTTC
TRBV7-9	TRBJ2-7	TRBD1	NA	CASSGDRAYEQYF	TGTGCCAGCAGCGGCGACAGGGCCTACGAGCAGTACTTC
TRBV19	TRBJ1-5	TRBD1	NA	CASSIGDRGGQPQHF	TGTGCCAGTAGTATTGGAGACAGGGGGGGTCAGCCCCAGCATTTT
TRBV5-8	TRBJ1-1	TRBD1	few	CASSLEGQGFTDEAFF	TGTGCCAGCAGCTTGGAGGGACAGGGTTTTACGGATGAAGCTTTCTTT
TRBV13	TRBJ1-2	TRBD1	NA	CASSQPGTARGEYGYTF	TGTGCCAGCAGCCAGCCGGGAACCGCCAGGGGGGAATATGGCTACACCTTC
TRBV19	TRBJ2-2	NA	few	CASSMTGRSGELFF	TGTGCCAGTAGTATGACAGGTCGATCCGGGGAGCTGTTTTTT
TRBV6-1	TRBJ1-2	TRBD1	NA	CASRETGVNGYTF	TGTGCCAGCAGAGAAACAGGGGTTAATGGCTACACCTTC
TRBV5-1	TRBJ1-2	NA	NA	CASSLGGGGRGYTF	TGCGCCAGCAGCTTGGGGGGGGGCGGTCGAGGCTACACCTTC
TRBV7-9	TRBJ2-1	TRBD2	once	CASSRSGVAGGLGEQFF	TGTGCCAGCAGCCGATCTGGGGTAGCGGGGGGATTAGGAGAGCAGTTCTTC
TRBV19	TRBJ2-3	NA	NA	CASSIVPGRITDTQYF	TGTGCCAGTAGTATAGTTCCAGGCCGGATCACAGATACGCAGTATTTT
TRBV11-2	TRBJ1-1	NA	once	CASSLGGGLNTEAFF	TGTGCCAGCAGCTTAGGGGGGGGCCTTAACACTGAAGCTTTCTTT
TRBV25-1	TRBJ1-2	TRBD1	NA	CASRGQGHANYGYTF	TGTGCCAGCAGAGGACAGGGCCATGCTAACTATGGCTACACCTTC
TRBV6-5	TRBJ2-3	NA	NA	CAVRGREGGTDTQYF	TGTGCCGTCAGGGGTAGGGAGGGGGGCACAGATACGCAGTATTTT
TRBV7-6	TRBJ1-3	NA	NA	CASSFGVSGNTIYF	TGTGCCAGCAGCTTCGGAGTCTCTGGAAACACCATATATTTT
TRBV11-2	TRBJ2-5	NA	NA	CASSLVRGRTQYF	TGTGCCAGCAGCCTAGTGCGTGGGCGGACCCAGTACTTC
TRBV9	TRBJ1-6	TRBD1	NA	CASSRDRVRSPLHF	TGTGCCAGCAGCCGGGACAGGGTGAGGTCACCCCTCCACTTT
TRBV4-1	TRBJ2-1	TRBD2	once	CASSQASSGGFYNEQFF	TGCGCCAGCAGCCAAGCAAGTAGCGGGGGGTTCTACAATGAGCAGTTCTTC
TRBV5-8	TRBJ2-3	TRBD1	NA	CASSPRGQLKDTQYF	TGTGCCAGCAGCCCTAGGGGACAGTTAAAGGATACGCAGTATTTT
TRBV5-4	TRBJ2-7	TRBD2	NA	CASSLQAGGGYEQYF	TGTGCCAGCAGCTTGCAGGCTGGCGGGGGCTACGAGCAGTACTTC
TRBV7-8	TRBJ2-5	NA	NA	CASSPRTGEKETQYF	TGTGCCAGCAGCCCCCGTACCGGAGAAAAAGAGACCCAGTACTTC
TRBV5-1	TRBJ2-1	TRBD1	NA	CASSPSWTGRSDEQFF	TGCGCCAGCAGCCCCTCGTGGACAGGGAGAAGCGATGAGCAGTTCTTC
TRBV27	TRBJ1-5	NA	NA	CASSLRVNQPQHF	TGTGCCAGCAGTTTACGGGTCAATCAGCCCCAGCATTTT
TRBV5-6	TRBJ2-4	NA	NA	CASSLDRVQNIQYF	TGTGCCAGCAGCTTGGACAGGGTACAAAACATTCAGTACTTC
TRBV6-5	TRBJ1-1	NA	NA	CASSYLRGEEAFF	TGTGCCAGCAGTTACCTCAGGGGTGAAGAAGCTTTCTTT
TRBV5-5	TRBJ1-5	NA	NA	CASSLDSLNQPQHF	TGTGCCAGCAGCTTGGACAGCCTCAATCAGCCCCAGCATTTT
TRBV4-1	TRBJ1-1	NA	NA	CASSQGRAGNTEAFF	TGCGCCAGCAGCCAAGGTCGAGCGGGGAACACTGAAGCTTTCTTT
TRBV5-6	TRBJ2-7	NA	NA	CASTLTTGTYEQYF	TGTGCCAGCACCTTAACGACAGGCACCTACGAGCAGTACTTC
TRBV6-5	TRBJ1-5	TRBD1	NA	CASSGTGGRNQPQHF	TGTGCCAGCAGTGGTACAGGGGGTCGGAATCAGCCCCAGCATTTT
TRBV11-2	TRBJ2-3	TRBD2	NA	CASSLPLAGGPSTDTQYF	TGTGCCAGCAGCTTACCCCTAGCGGGGGGCCCTAGCACAGATACGCAGTATTTT
TRBV5-1	TRBJ2-2	TRBD2	NA	CASSSTSGNAGELFF	TGCGCCAGCAGCTCGACTAGCGGTAATGCCGGGGAGCTGTTTTTT
TRBV19	TRBJ1-3	TRBD1	NA	CASRTGGFSGNTIYF	TGTGCCAGTAGAACAGGGGGTTTCTCTGGAAACACCATATATTTT
TRBV7-2	TRBJ1-6	TRBD1	NA	CASSWAGTGNNSPLHF	TGTGCCAGCAGCTGGGCCGGGACAGGGAATAATTCACCCCTCCACTTT
TRBV5-6	TRBJ1-1	NA	NA	CASSFNGRGVAFF	TGTGCCAGCAGCTTTAATGGAAGGGGTGTAGCTTTCTTT
TRBV30	TRBJ2-7	NA	NA	CAWSATGTYEQYF	TGTGCCTGGAGTGCCACAGGTACCTACGAGCAGTACTTC
TRBV28	TRBJ1-3	NA	NA	CASSFSHSGNTIYF	TGTGCCAGCAGTTTTAGCCACTCTGGAAACACCATATATTTT
TRBV29-1	TRBJ2-1	TRBD1	few	CSAQGATIGQFF	TGCAGCGCTCAGGGGGCCACTATTGGACAGTTCTTC
TRBV5-4	TRBJ2-1	NA	few	CASSLGAGPYNEQFF	TGTGCCAGCAGCTTGGGGGCGGGGCCCTACAATGAGCAGTTCTTC
TRBV29-1	TRBJ2-3	TRBD2	NA	CSVGGRPDTQYF	TGCAGCGTTGGCGGGAGACCAGATACGCAGTATTTT
TRBV4-3	TRBJ2-1	NA	NA	CASSQDPLARYEQFF	TGCGCCAGCAGCCAAGACCCCCTCGCCAGGTATGAGCAGTTCTTC
TRBV5-1	TRBJ2-1	TRBD2	NA	CASSPLAGRSNEQFF	TGCGCCAGCAGCCCACTAGCGGGGAGGAGCAATGAGCAGTTCTTC
TRBV5-1	TRBJ2-5	NA	NA	CASSLVMGQETQYF	TGCGCCAGCAGCTTGGTGATGGGCCAGGAGACCCAGTACTTC
TRBV4-3	TRBJ2-7	TRBD1	NA	CASSQKRDRGRLPYEQYF	TGCGCCAGCAGCCAAAAAAGGGACAGGGGACGGTTACCGTACGAGCAGTACTTC